Listed below are T cell receptor beta chains from one sample, sequenced in a study of tissue T cells after allogeneic stem cell transplantation. Repertoires were generated with immunoSEQ multiplex PCR, while TCRdb's copy carries only in-frame clones and drops some. The sample contains 20,000 to 30,000 clones, more than 60% of which appear only once. The sequencing used tissue from the ileum, collected at autopsy. The source is a female donor over 55 with lung cancer. CDR3s include the opening cysteine and the closing phenylalanine or tryptophan. The D gene is left open where the match is weak. Clone size appears in some rows only: once, few, many, or a class for an expanded clone.

v_call,j_call,clone_size,d_call,cdr3_aa,cdr3_nt
TRBV7-9,TRBJ1-1,.,.,CASSLNYGSLTEAFF,TGTGCCAGCAGCTTAAATTACGGCAGCCTCACTGAAGCTTTCTTT
TRBV5-1,TRBJ2-5,.,.,CASSLGERSRDETQYF,TGCGCCAGCAGCTTGGGAGAGAGGTCTAGAGACGAGACCCAGTACTTC
TRBV4-2,TRBJ2-7,few,TRBD1,CASTQGPGTGVYEQYF,TGTGCCAGCACCCAAGGCCCCGGGACAGGGGTCTACGAGCAGTACTTC
TRBV12-3/TRBV12-4,TRBJ2-2,few,.,CASSLPGPGELFF,TGTGCCAGCAGTTTACCAGGGCCCGGGGAGCTGTTTTTT
TRBV19,TRBJ1-2,.,.,CASSQDGTYGYTF,TGTGCCAGTAGCCAGGACGGGACCTATGGCTACACCTTC
TRBV7-9,TRBJ2-1,.,.,CASSLAMTGHNEQFF,TGTGCCAGCAGCTTAGCTATGACAGGTCACAATGAGCAGTTCTTC
TRBV4-3,TRBJ1-2,.,.,CASSQDRGTYGYTF,TGCGCCAGCAGCCAAGATAGAGGGACCTATGGCTACACCTTC
TRBV7-2,TRBJ2-5,once,.,CASSLTPQETQYF,TGTGCCAGCAGCTTAACACCACAAGAGACCCAGTACTTC
TRBV6-5,TRBJ2-1,.,.,CASSSGQFYNEQFF,TGTGCCAGCAGCTCCGGACAGTTCTACAATGAGCAGTTCTTC
TRBV6-5,TRBJ2-7,.,TRBD1,CASSPDRWTYEQYF,TGTGCCAGCAGTCCGGACAGGTGGACCTACGAGCAGTACTTC
TRBV15,TRBJ2-3,.,TRBD2,CATSARLADDTDTQYF,TGTGCCACCAGCGCCCGACTAGCGGACGACACAGATACGCAGTATTTT
TRBV7-6,TRBJ1-6,.,.,CASSFRNSPLHF,TGTGCCAGCAGCTTTAGAAATTCACCCCTCCACTTT
TRBV10-2,TRBJ2-1,.,TRBD2,CASSETIFRGAGVDEQFF,TGCGCCAGCAGTGAGACTATATTCAGGGGAGCGGGGGTTGATGAGCAGTTCTTC
TRBV20-1,TRBJ1-6,.,.,CSASISAGNSPLHF,TGCAGTGCTAGTATCTCCGCGGGCAATTCACCCCTCCACTTT
TRBV19,TRBJ2-1,.,TRBD1,CASSILGQGGHEQFF,TGTGCCAGTAGTATCTTGGGACAGGGGGGCCATGAGCAGTTCTTC
TRBV5-1,TRBJ2-1,few,.,CASSLDSYNEQFF,TGCGCCAGCAGCTTGGACTCATACAATGAGCAGTTCTTC
TRBV9,TRBJ1-1,.,.,CASSVVVNTEAFF,TGTGCCAGCAGCGTAGTCGTAAACACTGAAGCTTTCTTT
TRBV7-9,TRBJ2-7,.,TRBD1,CASSSRTGDFYEQYF,TGTGCCAGCAGTTCAAGGACAGGGGATTTCTACGAGCAGTACTTC
TRBV11-2,TRBJ2-5,once,TRBD1,CASSPDRGETQYF,TGTGCCAGCAGCCCGGACAGGGGCGAGACCCAGTACTTC
TRBV5-1,TRBJ2-3,.,TRBD2,CASSTRGRSSGADTQYF,TGCGCCAGCAGCACCCGCGGGAGATCTTCAGGCGCAGATACGCAGTATTTT